This T cell receptor beta chain was captured by sequencing in a study of blood T cell repertoires in COVID-19 (dated by TCRdb to the early 2020s). Study-wide context: Collaborator samples came from the United States, Italy and Spain and covered acute and convalescent phases of COVID-19. The material from the prospective study consisted of cDNA or gDNA derived from T cells, B-cell-depleted T cells, or PBMCs. The dataset comprised deeply sampled blood TCRbeta repertoires from subjects exposed to, actively infected with, or recovered from COVID-19. The repertoires were released in a freely available public database intended as a resource for research on the immune response to SARS-CoV-2. Samples came from the ongoing ImmuneRACE study (first 160 participants) plus 1,254 subjects from 6 global collaborators. Sample metadata almost always included a de-identified subject ID, COVID-19 status, age in years and sex. Where HLA class I and class II types were available, the types were taken from metadata supplied by the sample provider, not from assay-based typing.

TCRbeta CDR3 regions were amplified from genomic DNA by means of the immunoSEQ Assay, a bias-controlled multiplex PCR. Per the original workflow: The number of nucleated cells in each sample was estimated from the amplification of reference gene primers within the assay. To quantify the absolute abundance of each unique TCRbeta CDR3 rearrangement, sequence reads were collapsed and filtered. For each sample, productive Simpson clonality was calculated as the square root of Simpson's diversity index across productive rearrangements. What TCRdb holds here is the immuneACCESS table cut down to in-frame rearrangements. Part of the clones is not present; checked against another copy, under half of the missing clones reflect an unresolved V gene, and the others are unexplained. Clonal size and the V and J genes are those of that table, whereas D and trimming came from the DNA. The sample has 28,000 or so clones on record, around 88% of them singletons. The ten largest clones take up around a quarter of the sample.

Comments on this clone: It lacks a known antigen. Base qualities are missing; no much larger clone stands one base away.

The collaborating institutions used their own protocols to collect whole blood in K2EDTA tubes. For TCRbeta analysis, collaborators shipped samples in one of three forms: frozen whole blood, isolated PBMCs, or DNA extracted from either of those sample types. CDR1 and CDR2 (SGHTS, YDEGEE) derive from the germline V gene. V is cut back by 6 bases and J by 4 bases, with 8 bases in the junction unmatched. Measured from the cysteine to the phenylalanine, the CDR3 is 14 residues long. Solely the CDR3 DNA is kept, with 42 bases framed from the first base. General study outcomes and caveats: How much clinical and demographic metadata was included differed by source and by participant, and the metadata was provided uncurated.

The rearranged chain carries TRBV5-8 and TRBJ2-3, with 7 junctional bases fitting TRBD1. The TCR comes from a human donor in a cohort sampled during active COVID-19. The sequencing sample was made of peripheral blood. Here is the DNA: TGTGCCAGCACTAGACAGGGTTGGGCAGATACGCAGTATTTT. This encodes CASTRQGWADTQYF.